This T cell receptor (beta chain) was captured by sequencing in a study of blood T cell repertoires in COVID-19. For the study at large: In each case, the material was cDNA or gDNA derived from T cells, B-cell-depleted T cells, or PBMCs.

Original processing notes: Reference gene primer amplification in the assay estimated nucleated cell counts. Sequenced by immunoSEQ multiplex PCR; TCRdb stores in-frame clones only, minus some. V and J calls and clone size are as listed in that table; D and trimming were resolved from the DNA. The sample includes over 600,000 clones, 80% to 90% of them seen just once. The CDR3 contains 15 residues. The V and J ends lost 4 bases and 2 bases respectively, with 12 bases between them. Germline assignment: CDR1 MGHDK and CDR2 SYGVNS. This TCR was recovered from a woman aged 18-35 years with acute or convalescent COVID-19. The sample consisted of peripheral blood. The V gene is TRBV25-1, the J gene TRBJ1-3, with D perhaps matching TRBD1 (5 bases). The CDR3 coding sequence is TGTGCCAGCAGTGTCTCGGCGGGGGCTGGAAACACCATATATTTT. It translates to CASSVSAGAGNTIYF.